These T cell receptor beta chains were read from a single sample in a study of chemoradiotherapy in HPV16-positive cancers. Data came from immunoSEQ multiplex PCR; TCRdb stores just in-frame clones and leaves some out. Here the sample spans about 4,000 clones, roughly 73% being singletons. Sampling was performed from a patient who underwent chemoradiotherapy. These receptor sequences come from a human donor with HPV-associated anogenital cancer. The CDR3 runs from the conserved cysteine through the conserved F or W. The order of the fields is D gene, V gene, clone size, J gene, CDR3 DNA, CDR3 protein. A D gene is named only where the DNA matches it firmly. Clone size is not always given. Where it is, it says once, few, many or a class for expanded clones.

D gene: NA
V gene: TRBV30
clone size: NA
J gene: TRBJ2-2
CDR3 DNA: TGTGCCTGCAAGAGCGGGCTGAACACCGGGGAGCTGTTTTTT
CDR3 protein: CACKSGLNTGELFF

D gene: NA
V gene: TRBV2
clone size: NA
J gene: TRBJ2-7
CDR3 DNA: TGTGCCAGCAGGGTCACCGGGTTCACCTACGAGCAGTACTTC
CDR3 protein: CASRVTGFTYEQYF

D gene: NA
V gene: TRBV28
clone size: NA
J gene: TRBJ1-2
CDR3 DNA: TGTGCCAGCAGTTCACCGACAAGGGGGGCAAGCTATGGCTACACCTTC
CDR3 protein: CASSSPTRGASYGYTF

D gene: TRBD2
V gene: TRBV6-5
clone size: NA
J gene: TRBJ2-7
CDR3 DNA: TGTGCCAGCACCTTTTTTTTTCGGGGGGGCCGCGAGCAGTACTTC
CDR3 protein: CASTFFFRGGREQYF

D gene: TRBD2
V gene: TRBV5-4
clone size: NA
J gene: TRBJ2-1
CDR3 DNA: TGTGCCAGCAGCCTAGCTCTAGCGGGGGTTTACAATGAGCAGTTCTTC
CDR3 protein: CASSLALAGVYNEQFF

D gene: NA
V gene: TRBV4-1
clone size: NA
J gene: TRBJ1-4
CDR3 DNA: TGCGCCAGCAGCCAGGGCGGGCGCTTAGGGAATGAAAAACTGTTTTTT
CDR3 protein: CASSQGGRLGNEKLFF

D gene: NA
V gene: TRBV28
clone size: NA
J gene: TRBJ2-7
CDR3 DNA: TGTGCCAGCAGTTTACGGGGGAACCCTACCTACGAGCAGTACTTC
CDR3 protein: CASSLRGNPTYEQYF

D gene: TRBD2
V gene: TRBV7-2
clone size: NA
J gene: TRBJ2-1
CDR3 DNA: TGTGCCAGCAGCTTAGGGACTAGCGGGGGGGCCTTCAATGAGCAGTTCTTC
CDR3 protein: CASSLGTSGGAFNEQFF

D gene: NA
V gene: TRBV7-6
clone size: NA
J gene: TRBJ2-2
CDR3 DNA: TGTGCCAGCAGCTTATTCCTAGCGAGGAACACCGGGGAGCTGTTTTTT
CDR3 protein: CASSLFLARNTGELFF

D gene: NA
V gene: TRBV7-8
clone size: once
J gene: TRBJ2-7
CDR3 DNA: TGTGCCAGCAGCTTAGGTGTAGGCGCCTACGAGCAGTACTTC
CDR3 protein: CASSLGVGAYEQYF

D gene: NA
V gene: TRBV6-1
clone size: NA
J gene: TRBJ2-7
CDR3 DNA: TGTGCCAGCAGTGAAAAAGGGGTCTCCTACGAGCAGTACTTC
CDR3 protein: CASSEKGVSYEQYF

D gene: NA
V gene: TRBV19
clone size: NA
J gene: TRBJ2-7
CDR3 DNA: TGTGCCAGTAGCACGGACACTTGGCCCACCTACGAGCAGTACTTC
CDR3 protein: CASSTDTWPTYEQYF

D gene: TRBD1
V gene: TRBV7-2
clone size: once
J gene: TRBJ2-5
CDR3 DNA: TGTGCCAGCAGGACAGGGGGGGGAGAGACCCAGTACTTC
CDR3 protein: CASRTGGGETQYF

D gene: NA
V gene: TRBV5-1
clone size: NA
J gene: TRBJ1-1
CDR3 DNA: TGCGCCAGCAGCCCTAGGGGGGACGTTGGAGCTTTCTTT
CDR3 protein: CASSPRGDVGAFF

D gene: NA
V gene: TRBV6-5
clone size: NA
J gene: TRBJ2-6
CDR3 DNA: TGTGCCAGCAGTTCCGGGACTCCCGGGGCCAACGTCCTGACTTTC
CDR3 protein: CASSSGTPGANVLTF

D gene: NA
V gene: TRBV5-4
clone size: once
J gene: TRBJ2-3
CDR3 DNA: TGTGCCAGCAGCTTCAGGGGTGGAACAGATACGCAGTATTTT
CDR3 protein: CASSFRGGTDTQYF

D gene: NA
V gene: TRBV7-6
clone size: NA
J gene: TRBJ2-1
CDR3 DNA: TGTGCCAGCAGCTCCATTGCCGCCCGCAATGAGCAGTTCTTC
CDR3 protein: CASSSIAARNEQFF

D gene: NA
V gene: TRBV7-2
clone size: few
J gene: TRBJ1-2
CDR3 DNA: TGTGCCAGCAGCCGTGGACAGACCTATGGCTACACCTTC
CDR3 protein: CASSRGQTYGYTF

D gene: NA
V gene: TRBV9
clone size: NA
J gene: TRBJ2-1
CDR3 DNA: TGTGCCAGCAGATGGAGCCCCGACAGCGATGAGCAGTTCTTC
CDR3 protein: CASRWSPDSDEQFF

D gene: TRBD2
V gene: TRBV28
clone size: NA
J gene: TRBJ2-6
CDR3 DNA: TGTGCCAGCAGTCCCCGGGGACTAGCAGCTGGGGCCAACGTCCTGACTTTC
CDR3 protein: CASSPRGLAAGANVLTF

D gene: NA
V gene: TRBV7-8
clone size: few
J gene: TRBJ1-5
CDR3 DNA: TGTGCCAGCAGCCGAGGGAGGGTGCAGGAGCCCCAGCATTTT
CDR3 protein: CASSRGRVQEPQHF

D gene: TRBD1
V gene: TRBV18
clone size: NA
J gene: TRBJ2-7
CDR3 DNA: TGTGCCAGCTCACCCCAGACAGGGTCAGTCCACGAGCAGTACTTC
CDR3 protein: CASSPQTGSVHEQYF

D gene: TRBD2
V gene: TRBV28
clone size: NA
J gene: TRBJ2-5
CDR3 DNA: TGTGCCAGCAGTTTGACTAGCGGGGGCCAAGAGACCCAGTACTTC
CDR3 protein: CASSLTSGGQETQYF

D gene: TRBD2
V gene: TRBV5-4
clone size: once
J gene: TRBJ2-2
CDR3 DNA: TGTGCCAGCAGCCGAACTAGCGGGGGGGTCACCGGGGAGCTGTTTTTT
CDR3 protein: CASSRTSGGVTGELFF

D gene: NA
V gene: TRBV4-2
clone size: few
J gene: TRBJ1-2
CDR3 DNA: TGTGCCAGCAGCTTGGGGTATGGCTACACCTTC
CDR3 protein: CASSLGYGYTF

D gene: NA
V gene: TRBV27
clone size: NA
J gene: TRBJ2-2
CDR3 DNA: TGTGCCAGCAGCGGTAGCGGATCGAACACCGGGGAGCTGTTTTTT
CDR3 protein: CASSGSGSNTGELFF

D gene: TRBD1
V gene: TRBV5-1
clone size: NA
J gene: TRBJ2-7
CDR3 DNA: TGCGCCAGCAGCTTTTCACAGGGGAGAAGCTACGAGCAGTACTTC
CDR3 protein: CASSFSQGRSYEQYF

D gene: NA
V gene: TRBV28
clone size: NA
J gene: TRBJ1-2
CDR3 DNA: TGTGCCAGCAGTTTCCGACCCCGCACGGCGAATCTGGGCTACACCTTC
CDR3 protein: CASSFRPRTANLGYTF

D gene: TRBD2
V gene: TRBV7-2
clone size: few
J gene: TRBJ2-1
CDR3 DNA: TGTGCCAGCAGCCTCCGTGGTAGCGGGGGATACAATGAGCAGTTCTTC
CDR3 protein: CASSLRGSGGYNEQFF

D gene: TRBD1
V gene: TRBV5-4
clone size: NA
J gene: TRBJ1-6
CDR3 DNA: TGTGCCAGCAACCAAGGACAGGGTAATTCACCCCTCCACTTT
CDR3 protein: CASNQGQGNSPLHF

D gene: TRBD1
V gene: TRBV28
clone size: NA
J gene: TRBJ1-1
CDR3 DNA: TGTGCCAGCAGTTTGGGGACAGGGCGAGCTTTCTTT
CDR3 protein: CASSLGTGRAFF

D gene: TRBD1
V gene: TRBV7-3
clone size: few
J gene: TRBJ1-1
CDR3 DNA: TGTGCCAGCAGCTTAGACAGGGGCACTGAAGCTTTCTTT
CDR3 protein: CASSLDRGTEAFF

D gene: NA
V gene: TRBV28
clone size: NA
J gene: TRBJ1-5
CDR3 DNA: TGTGCCAGCATTCCCGGGACACTTCATCAGCCCCAGCATTTT
CDR3 protein: CASIPGTLHQPQHF

D gene: NA
V gene: TRBV19
clone size: NA
J gene: TRBJ1-2
CDR3 DNA: TGTGCCAGCAAAACTTCGCCGGGGACCGAGTATCGCGGCTACACCTTC
CDR3 protein: CASKTSPGTEYRGYTF

D gene: NA
V gene: TRBV19
clone size: NA
J gene: TRBJ2-3
CDR3 DNA: TGTGCCAGTAGTAATGGTGAAGGTCCGCCAGATACGCAGTATTTT
CDR3 protein: CASSNGEGPPDTQYF

D gene: NA
V gene: TRBV7-8
clone size: NA
J gene: TRBJ2-3
CDR3 DNA: TGTGCCAGCAGCTTCTCGAGCCCTACAGATACGCAGTATTTT
CDR3 protein: CASSFSSPTDTQYF

D gene: TRBD1
V gene: TRBV2
clone size: NA
J gene: TRBJ2-7
CDR3 DNA: TGTGCCAGCAGCCTAAGCGGGACAGGGGTTTCGTCGAGGCAGTACTTC
CDR3 protein: CASSLSGTGVSSRQYF

D gene: TRBD1
V gene: TRBV6-1
clone size: NA
J gene: TRBJ1-5
CDR3 DNA: TGTGCCAGCAAGGACAGGGCCAGGGGCAATCAGCCCCAGCATTTT
CDR3 protein: CASKDRARGNQPQHF

D gene: TRBD1
V gene: TRBV2
clone size: NA
J gene: TRBJ1-5
CDR3 DNA: TGTGCCAGCAGGTATTCGACAGGGGATCAGCCCCAGCATTTT
CDR3 protein: CASRYSTGDQPQHF

D gene: NA
V gene: TRBV19
clone size: once
J gene: TRBJ1-1
CDR3 DNA: TGTGCCAGTTCGCAGGGGAACACTGAAGCTTTCTTT
CDR3 protein: CASSQGNTEAFF

D gene: TRBD1
V gene: TRBV7-9
clone size: few
J gene: TRBJ1-4
CDR3 DNA: TGTGCCAGCAGCCAACAGACAGGGGTAAATGAAAAACTGTTTTTT
CDR3 protein: CASSQQTGVNEKLFF

D gene: TRBD1
V gene: TRBV2
clone size: NA
J gene: TRBJ1-5
CDR3 DNA: TGTGCCAGCAGAGGACAGGGGGCGGGCAATCAGCCCCAGCATTTT
CDR3 protein: CASRGQGAGNQPQHF

D gene: TRBD1
V gene: TRBV4-1
clone size: NA
J gene: TRBJ2-1
CDR3 DNA: TGCGCCAGCAGCCAAGCGGGGACAGGGGGCATCTACAATGAGCAGTTCTTC
CDR3 protein: CASSQAGTGGIYNEQFF

D gene: NA
V gene: TRBV7-3
clone size: few
J gene: TRBJ2-7
CDR3 DNA: TGTGCCAGCAGCCCACAGGGTGGGACCTACGAGCAGTACTTC
CDR3 protein: CASSPQGGTYEQYF

D gene: NA
V gene: TRBV5-8
clone size: NA
J gene: TRBJ1-2
CDR3 DNA: TGTGCCAGCAGCCTCCCGGGGGACCCTCAGGTCTACTATGGCTACACCTTC
CDR3 protein: CASSLPGDPQVYYGYTF

D gene: TRBD1
V gene: TRBV11-3
clone size: NA
J gene: TRBJ2-2
CDR3 DNA: TGTGCCAGCAGCACGGGACAGACGAACACCGGGGAGCTGTTTTTT
CDR3 protein: CASSTGQTNTGELFF

D gene: NA
V gene: TRBV5-6
clone size: NA
J gene: TRBJ1-2
CDR3 DNA: TGTGCCAGCAGCTTCCAGGTTGCGTCCTATGGCTACACCTTC
CDR3 protein: CASSFQVASYGYTF

D gene: NA
V gene: TRBV12-5
clone size: few
J gene: TRBJ1-1
CDR3 DNA: TGTGCTAGTGCCTCCCACTATGAGGCCCACACTGAAGCTTTCTTT
CDR3 protein: CASASHYEAHTEAFF